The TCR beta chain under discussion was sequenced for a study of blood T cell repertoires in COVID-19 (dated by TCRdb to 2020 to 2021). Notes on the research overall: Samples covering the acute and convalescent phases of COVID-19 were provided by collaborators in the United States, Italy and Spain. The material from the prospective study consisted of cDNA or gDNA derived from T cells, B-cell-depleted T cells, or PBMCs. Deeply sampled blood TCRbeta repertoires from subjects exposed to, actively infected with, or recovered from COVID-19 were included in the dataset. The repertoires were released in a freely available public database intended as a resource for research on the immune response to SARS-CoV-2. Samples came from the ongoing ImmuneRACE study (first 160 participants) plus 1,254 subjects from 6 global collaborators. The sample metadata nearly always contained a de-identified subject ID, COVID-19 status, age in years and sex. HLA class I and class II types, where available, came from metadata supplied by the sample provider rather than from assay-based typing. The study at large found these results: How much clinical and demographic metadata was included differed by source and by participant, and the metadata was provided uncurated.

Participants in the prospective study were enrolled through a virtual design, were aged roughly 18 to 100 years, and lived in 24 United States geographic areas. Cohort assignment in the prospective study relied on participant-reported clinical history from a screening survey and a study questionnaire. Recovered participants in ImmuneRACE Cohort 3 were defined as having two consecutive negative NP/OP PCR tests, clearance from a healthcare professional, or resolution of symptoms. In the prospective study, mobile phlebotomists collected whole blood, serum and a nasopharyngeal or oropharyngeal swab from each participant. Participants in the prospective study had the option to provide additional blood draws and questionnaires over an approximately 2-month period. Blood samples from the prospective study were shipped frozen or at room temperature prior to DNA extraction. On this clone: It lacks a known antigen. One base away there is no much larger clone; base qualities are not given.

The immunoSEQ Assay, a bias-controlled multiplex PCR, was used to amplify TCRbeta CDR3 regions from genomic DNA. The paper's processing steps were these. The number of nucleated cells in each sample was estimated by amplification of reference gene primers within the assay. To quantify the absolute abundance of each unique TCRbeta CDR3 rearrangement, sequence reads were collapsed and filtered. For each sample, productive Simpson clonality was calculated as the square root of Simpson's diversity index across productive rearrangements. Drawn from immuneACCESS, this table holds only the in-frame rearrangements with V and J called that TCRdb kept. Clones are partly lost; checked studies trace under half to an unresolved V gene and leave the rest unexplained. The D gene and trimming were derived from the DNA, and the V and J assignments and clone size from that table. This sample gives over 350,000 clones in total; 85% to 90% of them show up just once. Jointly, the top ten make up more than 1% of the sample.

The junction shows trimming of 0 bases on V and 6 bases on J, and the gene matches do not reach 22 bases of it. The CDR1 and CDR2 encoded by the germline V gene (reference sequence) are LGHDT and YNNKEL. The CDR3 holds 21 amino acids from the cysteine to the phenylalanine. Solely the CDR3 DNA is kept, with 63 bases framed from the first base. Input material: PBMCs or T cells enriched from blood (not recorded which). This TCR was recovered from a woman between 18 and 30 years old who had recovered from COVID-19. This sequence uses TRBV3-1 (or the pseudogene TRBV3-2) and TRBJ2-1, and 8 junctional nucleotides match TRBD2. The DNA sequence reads TGTGCCAGCAGCCAAGAGCATTTGGCTAGCGGGCCATGGTGGGATGTCAATGAGCAGTTCTTC. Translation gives CASSQEHLASGPWWDVNEQFF.